The 11 T cell receptor beta chains listed next were all sequenced from one sample in a study of T cells in Graves' hyperthyroidism and ophthalmopathy. Amplified TCR beta CDR3 regions derived from RNA transcripts. Primed by the HTBI set, a first-round RT-PCR was run on the TCR CDR3. TCRdb ran MiXCR on the multiplex PCR reads and lists one entry per CDR3 protein. The table includes approximately 300,000 distinct CDR3 sequences, 16% detected once. Specimen: blood. The receptors stem from a man aged 25 to 40 with Graves' hyperthyroidism.

Points on this clonotype: A read error may account for a junction end that differs from germline. CDR3 bases: TGCGCCAGCAGCCAAGATCTAACCCCTAGCGGGAGGACGCAGTATTTT. It yields the protein CASSQDLTPSGRTQYF. The chain joins TRBV6-2 or TRBV6-3 to TRBJ2-3; 11 bases align to TRBD2. The CDR3 totals 16 residues. CDR1 is MNHEY and CDR2 is SVGEGT in the germline V gene.

The chain recombines TRBV6-2 or TRBV6-3 with TRBJ2-3; D ambiguous. Germline V lookup: CDR1 MNHEY, CDR2 SVGEGT. Trimming removed 10 bases at V and 2 bases at J, with 10 bases between. The CDR3 sequence is 12 residues long. The CDR3 here is CATASLTDTQYF. CDR3 coding DNA: TGTGCCACAGCGTCCCTCACAGATACGCAGTATTTT.

This clonotype has at least ten counts. V and J are TRBV20-1 and TRBJ2-1; no firm D call. The CDR3 contains 15 residues. Germline V gene lookup returns CDR1 DFQATT and CDR2 SNEGSKA (reference sequence). Trimming left V 0 bases short and J 1 base short, with 10 bases between. CDR3 bases: TGCAGTGCTAGAGATGATAACGTATCCTACAATGAGCAGTTCTTC. It yields the protein CSARDDNVSYNEQFF.

This clonotype appeared many times. In DNA form, the CDR3 reads TGTGCCAGCAGCACAGGGTATGGCTACACCTTC. Protein product: CASSTGYGYTF. The chain recombines TRBV28 with TRBJ1-2, with D possibly TRBD1 on 6 matching bases. The V end lost 6 bases, the J end lost 5 bases, and 7 bases lay between the germline ends. CDR1 and CDR2 from the germline V gene are MDHEN and SYDVKM. The CDR3 is made up of 11 amino acids.

This clonotype was picked up many times. The chain uses TRBV5-1 and TRBJ2-1; either TRBD1 or TRBD2 may supply D (5 bases each). CDR1 is SGHRS, CDR2 YFSETQ, per germline. The germline V and J ends were trimmed by 4 bases and 12 bases, with 20 bases remaining between them. This CDR3 contains 14 residues. This CDR3 is CASSPGTGIFGQFF. CDR3 in DNA: TGCGCCAGCAGCCCGGGGACCGGGATATTTGGGCAGTTCTTC.

On this clonotype: This may come from a read error, since a much larger clone is one base off. The chain combines TRBV2 with TRBJ1-4, with D uncertain. Germline V gene data show CDR1 as SNHLY and CDR2 as FYNNEI. This CDR3 contains 11 residues. The CDR3 sequence is CASMINEKPFF. In nucleotides, the CDR3 is TGTGCCAGCATGATTAATGAAAAACCGTTTTTT.

The table lists this clonotype with many counts. The chain joins TRBV30 to TRBJ1-1; D gene uncertain. From germline, CDR1 is GTSNPN and CDR2 SVGIG (reference sequence). The CDR3 consists of 11 residues. Trimming removed 4 bases from V and 6 bases from J, with 9 bases in between. The CDR3: CAWTAWAEAFF. The CDR3 DNA sequence: TGTGCCTGGACAGCTTGGGCTGAAGCTTTCTTT.

This clonotype showed up just a few times. The genes are TRBV5-1 and TRBJ2-3; no firm D call. The CDR3 is made up of 15 amino acids. In germline, CDR1 is SGHRS, CDR2 YFSETQ. V was clipped by 0 bases and J by 3 bases, with 11 bases between them. As DNA, the CDR3 is TGCGCCAGCAGCTTGGCTGCTATGGGAACAGATACGCAGTATTTT. This sequence encodes CASSLAAMGTDTQYF.

This clonotype came up many times. The V and J genes are TRBV28 and TRBJ1-5; tentative D call: TRBD1 (5 bases). The CDR3 covers 15 residues. Germline V CDR1 and CDR2: MDHEN, SYDVKM. Trimming removed 6 bases from V and 5 bases from J, with 17 bases in between. Written as DNA, the CDR3 is TGTGCCAGCAGCCACCTCGAGGGGAGATATCAGCCCCAGCATTTT. Encoded protein: CASSHLEGRYQPQHF. Complete variable domain (other parts from reference TRBV28 and TRBJ1-5): DVKVTQSSRYLVKRTGEKVFLECVQDMDHENMFWYRQDPGLGLRLIYFSYDVKMKEKGDIPEGYSVSREKKERFSLILESASTNQTSMYLCASSHLEGRYQPQHFGDGTRLSIL.

This clonotype occurred many times. V is TRBV2 and J is TRBJ2-4; D possibly corresponds to TRBD2 (5 bases). The germline V gene has CDR1 SNHLY and CDR2 FYNNEI. V was clipped by 5 bases and J by 5 bases, with 13 bases between them. This CDR3 contains 14 residues. In DNA, the CDR3 is TGTGCCAGCAGTCCCTCAGCGGACCAAAACATTCAGTACTTC. Its translation: CASSPSADQNIQYF. Variable domain in full (rest from reference TRBV2 and TRBJ2-4): EPEVTQTPSHQVTQMGQEVILRCVPISNHLYFYWYRQILGQKVEFLVSFYNNEISEKSEIFDDQFSVERPDGSNFTLKIRSTKLEDSAMYFCASSPSADQNIQYFGAGTRLSVL.

The V and J genes are TRBV19 and TRBJ1-2, with unresolved D. The CDR3 consists of 14 residues. With 7 bases removed from V and 1 base from J, the gap between germline ends came to 13 bases. CDR1 and CDR2 from the germline V gene are LNHDA and SQIVND (reference sequence). The CDR3 region has the DNA TGTGCCAGTACCTCATCGGAGCTTAACTATGGCTACACCTTC. Translating gives CASTSSELNYGYTF.